The text below deals with one TCR beta chain. As it was prepared, the TCRbeta library received unique molecular identifiers. Each CDR3 protein gets one entry after TCRdb re-called the PCR reads with MiXCR. The data show approximately 83,000 distinct CDR3 sequences, approximately 8.4% seen once. The data are from a study of T-cell reconstitution after alpha-beta-depleted transplantation in children. This CDR3 is built from 14 residues. Germline-derived CDR1 and CDR2 are MNHNS and SASEGT. V lost 0 bases and J 2 bases, leaving 6 bases between the germline ends. This material consisted of PBMCs from the stem cell graft donor, taken from the stem cell graft. This clonotype was sampled from a human donor who donated a stem cell graft to a child with congenital amegakaryocytic thrombocytopenia. The chain recombines TRBV6-1 with TRBJ2-3; D remains unclear. DNA of the CDR3: TGTGCCAGCAGTGAAGCGGAAACCACAGATACGCAGTATTTT. This sequence encodes CASSEAETTDTQYF.